There are a few counts of the clone carrying this T cell receptor (beta chain). The antigen is unknown. Germline V gene data show CDR1 as SGHAT and CDR2 as FQNNGV. Deletions cut 5 bases from V and 7 bases from J, with 23 bases between. This CDR3 is 16 amino acids long. Sequencing used immunoSEQ multiplex PCR; TCRdb keeps in-frame clones, though not all of them. Of about 400,000 clones in the sample, about nine tenths were seen once. The sample belongs to a study of Ad26.COV2.S vaccination and SARS-CoV-2 variants. Findings of the study overall: Breadth, reportedly substantial, characterized the spike-specific CD8+ and CD4+ T cell responses after vaccination. Non-spike TCR breadth did not differ much between vaccine and placebo recipients. Spike-specific TCR breadth was greater after Ad26.COV2.S than placebo.

The treatment was: some 19 received Ad26.COV2.S at low or high dose, single or two shots; roughly five received placebo; per-sample allocation not given. Day 63 following the first vaccine or placebo injection was when the samples were taken. Expression of Wuhan-strain SARS-CoV-2 spike came from the Ad26 vector that formed the vaccine. This TCR was recovered from a person aged 18-60 years who received the Ad26.COV2.S COVID-19 vaccine or a placebo. Sample: peripheral blood, taken in a trial of Ad26.COV2.S vaccine versus placebo. V gene TRBV11-2 combines with J gene TRBJ1-1; a possible D gene is TRBD1 (6 bases). The CDR3, as DNA: TGTGCCAGCAGCCCCCCGGCAGGGGAATTTGTGGGTGAAGCTTTCTTT. Encoded protein: CASSPPAGEFVGEAFF.